This TCR beta chain was retrieved from a study of glioma-infiltrating T cells after dendritic cell vaccination. Measured with immunoSEQ multiplex PCR; TCRdb has only the in-frame clones, and not every one. The sample records roughly 82,000 clones, over 85% being singletons. This CDR3 comprises 16 residues. The ends lost 2 bases at V and 7 bases at J; junction bases unmatched: 9. The germline CDR1 and CDR2 sequences are MGHRA and YSYEKL. The sequence came from a human donor with glioblastoma. This rearrangement joins TRBV4-1 to TRBJ1-2; 11 bases are a match to TRBD1. Here the sequenced sample was blood, taken before dendritic cell vaccination. The CDR3 spells CASSQRAGQGAFGYTF. The CDR3 DNA sequence: TGCGCCAGCAGCCAAAGGGCCGGACAGGGGGCTTTTGGCTACACCTTC.